These 27 T cell receptor beta chains were all obtained from the same sample, sequenced in a study of cytomegalovirus exposure and HLA in healthy donors. PCR primers comprised 60 Vbeta and 13 Jbeta primers. Repertoires were generated with immunoSEQ multiplex PCR, while TCRdb's copy carries only in-frame clones and drops some. The sample data list approximately 110,000 clones. The sample was PBMCs. The receptors were sampled from a man younger than 35 in good health and CMV-seronegative.

The chain joins TRBV27 to TRBJ1-2; D not resolved. The V and J ends lost 6 bases and 7 bases respectively, with 12 bases between them. This CDR3 region has 12 residues. The germline V gene encodes CDR1 MNHEY and CDR2 SMNVEV (reference sequence). The CDR3 loop is CASRDPGSGYTF. CDR3 DNA sequence: TGTGCCAGCAGGGACCCGGGAAGTGGCTACACCTTC.

This chain links TRBV19 with TRBJ2-1; 9 bases are a match to TRBD1. Trimming took 6 bases from V and 4 from J; bases not matched to a gene: 7. The CDR3 contains 15 residues. Germline loops: CDR1 LNHDA, CDR2 SQIVND (reference sequence). In nucleotides, the CDR3 is TGTGCCAGTAGGTCGGGACAGGGACGGTACAATGAGCAGTTCTTC. As protein: CASRSGQGRYNEQFF.

The chain couples TRBV4-1 to TRBJ2-1, with D possibly TRBD2 on 5 matching bases. CDR1 and CDR2 from the germline V gene are MGHRA and YSYEKL. This CDR3 is built from 16 residues. Trimming shortened V by 0 bases and J by 3 bases, and 12 bases separated the two germline ends. CDR3 DNA: TGCGCCAGCAGCCAAGAAACAGCGGAAAACTACAATGAGCAGTTCTTC. It encodes CASSQETAENYNEQFF.

The rearrangement uses TRBV29-1 and TRBJ2-7; 11 positions match TRBD1. The CDR3 has 13 amino acids. V lost 7 bases to trimming and J lost 4 bases; unmatched junction nucleotides: 6. CDR1 and CDR2 (germline): SQVTM, ANQGSEA. The CDR3 nucleotides are TGCAGCGCAGGAGGACAGGGGGCATACGAGCAGTACTTC. Translating gives CSAGGQGAYEQYF.

This rearrangement joins TRBV25-1 to TRBJ2-2, with a possible D match to TRBD1 (6 bases). The germline CDR1 and CDR2 sequences are MGHDK and SYGVNS. Trimming left V 4 bases short and J 3 bases short, with 9 bases between. This CDR3 spans 14 amino acids. The CDR3 sequence: CASSVGADTGELFF. CDR3 nucleotide sequence: TGTGCCAGCAGTGTGGGGGCGGACACCGGGGAGCTGTTTTTT.

The chain links TRBV5-5 to TRBJ1-1; no reliable D call. V was pared by 6 bases and J by 1 base, with 4 bases between. The length of the CDR3 is 11 residues. CDR1 and CDR2 from the germline V gene are SGHKS and YYEKEE (reference sequence). The CDR3 DNA reads as TGTGCCAGCACCTCGAACACTGAAGCTTTCTTT. This sequence encodes CASTSNTEAFF.

V and J are TRBV7-2 and TRBJ1-5; the match to TRBD1 covers 7 bases. With V trimmed by 5 bases and J by 6 bases, 10 bases remained unmatched. The germline CDR1 and CDR2 sequences are SGHTA and FQGNSA. The CDR3 extends over 15 amino acids. The CDR3 region is CASSIRTGSGQPQHF. The CDR3 bases are TGTGCCAGCAGCATCCGGACAGGTTCGGGTCAGCCCCAGCATTTT.

This chain uses TRBV7-9 with TRBJ2-7, with TRBD2 matching over 10 bases. This CDR3 contains 16 residues. CDR1 and CDR2 (germline): SEHNR, FQNEAQ (reference sequence). Losses at the gene ends were 5 bases for V and 1 base for J; bases not matched to a gene: 8. In DNA form, the CDR3 reads TGTGCCAGCAGCCATCTCGGACTAGCGGATTCCTACGAGCAGTACTTC. Translating gives CASSHLGLADSYEQYF.

The chain links TRBV5-4 to TRBJ1-4; TRBD1 matches at 8 bases. Germline values: CDR1 SGHNT, CDR2 YYREEE (reference sequence). The length of the CDR3 is 15 residues. With 3 bases clipped from V and 4 bases from J, the junction kept 5 bases outside the gene matches. The CDR3 spells CASSSMDRDNEKLFF. The DNA for the CDR3 is TGTGCCAGCAGCTCAATGGACAGGGATAATGAAAAACTGTTTTTT.

V usage is TRBV7-2 and J usage is TRBJ2-5; D is ambiguous. Germline CDR1 reads SGHTA; CDR2 reads FQGNSA. The CDR3 loop spans 11 amino acids. The germline V and J ends were trimmed by 4 bases and 5 bases, with 5 bases remaining between them. This CDR3 reads CASSSEETQYF. The CDR3 DNA reads as TGTGCCAGCAGCTCCGAGGAGACCCAGTACTTC.

J is TRBJ1-1 and V is TRBV5-4; 9 bases fit TRBD1. The V segment lost 7 bases and the J segment 1 base; nucleotides outside the gene matches: 5. Germline CDR1 is SGHNT and CDR2 is YYREEE (reference sequence). The CDR3 spans 14 residues. The CDR3 DNA sequence: TGTGCCAGCGGACAGGGGATGGGGAACACTGAAGCTTTCTTT. The encoded protein is CASGQGMGNTEAFF.

A remark on this clone: Since the CDR3 does not end with the conserved phenylalanine or tryptophan, this likely comes from a read error. The rearrangement joins TRBV7-2 to TRBJ2-7, with D maybe TRBD2 (5 bases). Germline assignment: CDR1 SGHTA and CDR2 FQGNSA. V gave up 3 bases and J gave up 3 bases, with 12 bases separating them. The CDR3 covers 14 residues. Here the CDR3 reads CASSFSAEYYEQYL. DNA for the CDR3: TGTGCCAGCAGCTTTTCAGCGGAGTACTACGAGCAGTACCTC.

This chain uses TRBV27 with TRBJ1-2; 10 nucleotides align to TRBD1. Germline trimming cut 6 bases from V and 6 bases from J; bases unmatched to any gene: 7. The germline V gene has CDR1 MNHEY and CDR2 SMNVEV (reference sequence). The CDR3 is 14 residues long. CDR3 amino acids: CASRSSGQGNGYTF. Written as DNA, the CDR3 is TGTGCCAGCAGATCATCGGGACAGGGGAATGGCTACACCTTC.

The rearrangement uses TRBV10-3 and TRBJ1-1, with 9 bases matching TRBD1. Trimming cost V 2 bases and J 1 base; bases outside gene matches: 2. The CDR3 runs 15 residues. The germline V gene encodes CDR1 ENHRY and CDR2 SYGVKD. DNA of the CDR3: TGTGCCATCAGTGAGAAGGACAGGGGGAACACTGAAGCTTTCTTT. Translated, it gives CAISEKDRGNTEAFF.

This rearrangement joins TRBV7-2 to TRBJ2-7, with D perhaps matching TRBD2 (5 bases). The germline gives CDR1 SGHTA, CDR2 FQGNSA. This CDR3 contains 15 residues. With 2 bases removed from V and 2 bases from J, the gap between germline ends came to 13 bases. The CDR3 bases are TGTGCCAGCAGCTTAAGTCCCGCGCGGGCCTACGAGCAGTACTTC. Translation gives CASSLSPARAYEQYF.

V is TRBV5-4 and J is TRBJ2-1; perhaps TRBD1 as D (5 bases). Trimming took 2 bases from V and 3 from J, leaving 6 bases between them. The CDR3 length is 13 residues. CDR1 is SGHNT, CDR2 YYREEE, per germline (reference sequence). The CDR3 reads CASSLQVYNEQFF. The CDR3 region has the DNA TGTGCCAGCAGCTTACAGGTCTACAATGAGCAGTTCTTC.

V gene TRBV18 combines with J gene TRBJ2-5, with a weak D call TRBD1 (5 bases). CDR1 and CDR2 (germline): KGHSH, LQKENI. V dropped 3 bases and J dropped 1 base, with 9 bases sitting between them. The CDR3 spans 14 residues. The CDR3 DNA follows: TGTGCCAGCTCACCCCCTACAGGCCAAGAGACCCAGTACTTC. Translation: CASSPPTGQETQYF.

The genes are TRBV15 and TRBJ1-3, with D uncertain. The CDR3 covers 15 residues. The ends were cut back, 2 bases at V and 4 bases at J, with 12 bases in the middle. Per germline, CDR1 LNHNV and CDR2 YYDKDF (reference sequence). The CDR3 is CATSRKGLAGNTIYF. The DNA of the CDR3 is TGTGCCACCAGCAGAAAGGGTCTAGCCGGAAACACCATATATTTT.

The CDR3 bases are TGTGCCAGCAGCGGCTACAGGGTTCGTGAGCAGTTCTTC. This codes for CASSGYRVREQFF. The V gene is TRBV7-6, the J gene TRBJ2-1; maybe TRBD1 (6 bases). Germline-derived CDR1 and CDR2 are SGHVS and FNYEAQ. With 5 bases removed from V and 9 bases from J, the gap between germline ends came to 14 bases. The CDR3 length is 13 residues.

The J gene is TRBJ2-1, the V gene TRBV28, with D unclear. This CDR3 is 10 amino acids long. Trimming removed 6 bases from V and 10 bases from J, with 7 bases in between. The V gene's germline CDR1 is MDHEN and CDR2 SYDVKM. Written as DNA, the CDR3 is TGTGCCAGCAGACTGCGGGAGCAGTTCTTC. As protein: CASRLREQFF.

The chain is built from TRBV6-5 and TRBJ2-5, with TRBD2 as a possible D gene (6 bases). The CDR3 runs 13 residues. Deletions cut 2 bases from V and 11 bases from J, with 15 bases between. Looked up from germline, CDR1 is MNHEY and CDR2 is SVGAGI. In DNA form, the CDR3 reads TGTGCCAGCAGTTACGAGGCCGGACGGGAGCAGTACTTC. It yields the protein CASSYEAGREQYF.

This chain joins TRBV7-8 and TRBJ1-1, with TRBD1 identical over 8 bases. J lost 0 bases, V lost 3 bases, and 6 bases had no gene match. CDR1 and CDR2 from the germline V gene are SGHVS and FQNEAQ. This CDR3 contains 16 residues. CDR3 sequence reads: CASSLRTGLMNTEAFF. CDR3 nucleotides: TGTGCCAGCAGCTTGAGGACAGGGTTGATGAACACTGAAGCTTTCTTT.

The chain carries TRBV19 and TRBJ1-1; TRBD1 is a possible D gene (6 bases). The CDR3 is 13 residues long. Between the trimmed V and J ends, which lost 5 bases and 2 bases, there was a span of 9 bases. CDR1 and CDR2 (germline): LNHDA, SQIVND (reference sequence). In DNA form, the CDR3 reads TGTGCCAGTAGTTACAGGGACAACACTGAAGCTTTCTTT. Translated: CASSYRDNTEAFF.

The chain joins TRBV7-2 to TRBJ2-5, with TRBD2 identical over 7 bases. The ends lost 0 bases at V and 4 bases at J; junction bases unmatched: 2. The CDR3 has 14 amino acids. CDR1 and CDR2 from the germline V gene are SGHTA and FQGNSA. This CDR3 is CASSLAGGGETQYF. The CDR3 bases are TGTGCCAGCAGCTTAGCCGGCGGGGGAGAGACCCAGTACTTC.

The rearrangement joins TRBV18 to TRBJ1-5, with TRBD1 matching 10 bases. V was clipped by 1 base and J by 4 bases; unmatched bases: 10. CDR3 size: 18 residues. Germline V lookup: CDR1 KGHSH, CDR2 LQKENI. In DNA, the CDR3 is TGTGCCAGCTCACCACGGAGGGGGACAGGGGAGAGGAATCAGCCCCAGCATTTT. This sequence encodes CASSPRRGTGERNQPQHF. The complete variable domain, with remaining parts taken from reference TRBV18 and TRBJ1-5, reads NAGVMQNPRHLVRRRGQEARLRCSPMKGHSHVYWYRQLPEEGLKFMVYLQKENIIDESGMPKERFSAEFPKEGPSILRIQQVVRGDSAAYFCASSPRRGTGERNQPQHFGDGTRLSIL.

The chain is built from TRBV7-9 and TRBJ1-4; the D is unclear. The CDR3 loop spans 14 amino acids. The V end was cut by 1 base, the J end by 6 bases, with 9 bases between. The germline gives CDR1 SEHNR, CDR2 FQNEAQ (reference sequence). The CDR3 nucleotides read TGTGCCAGCAGCTTAGGGGCCGGCTATGAAAAACTGTTTTTT. Residues: CASSLGAGYEKLFF.

As concerns this clone: A read error may produce the germline difference seen at one junction end. The genes are TRBV7-9 and TRBJ2-2, with D maybe TRBD2 (6 bases). The CDR3 has 15 residues. The germline gives CDR1 SEHNR, CDR2 FQNEAQ (reference sequence). This CDR3 reads CASSLVLGRNGGLFF. The CDR3 DNA follows: TGTGCCAGCAGCTTAGTACTGGGGAGGAACGGGGGGCTGTTTTTT.